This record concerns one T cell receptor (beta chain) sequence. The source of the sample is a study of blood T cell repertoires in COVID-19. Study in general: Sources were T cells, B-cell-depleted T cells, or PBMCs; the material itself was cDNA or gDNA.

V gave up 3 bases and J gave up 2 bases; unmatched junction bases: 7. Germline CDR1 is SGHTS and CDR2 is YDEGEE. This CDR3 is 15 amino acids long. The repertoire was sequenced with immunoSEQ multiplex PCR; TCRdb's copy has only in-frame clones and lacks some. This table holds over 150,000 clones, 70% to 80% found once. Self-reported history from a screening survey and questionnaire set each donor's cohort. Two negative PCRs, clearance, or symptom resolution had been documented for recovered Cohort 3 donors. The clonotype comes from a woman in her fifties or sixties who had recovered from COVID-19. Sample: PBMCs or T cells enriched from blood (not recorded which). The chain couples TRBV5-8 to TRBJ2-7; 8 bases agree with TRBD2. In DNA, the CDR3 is TGTGCCAGCAGCTCGAGCGGGAGAGGCGCCTACGAGCAGTACTTC. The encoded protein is CASSSSGRGAYEQYF.